What follows is one T cell receptor beta chain and its context. No antigen is known for it. Per the germline V gene, CDR1 is MNHEY and CDR2 is SVGAGI. After removal of 6 bases from V and 3 bases from J, the junction contained 8 bases not matched to a gene. The CDR3 is made up of 14 amino acids. cDNA came from approximately 0.5 to 1 ug RNA primed by random hexamers. TCRdb re-analysed the immunoSEQ multiplex PCR reads in MiXCR, keeping a single row per CDR3 protein. The sample has about 2,600 distinct CDR3 sequences; nearly 75% are singletons. These data come from a study of CD8 T cells in Susac syndrome. Sorting of TEMRA cells relied on CD27 and CD45RA staining. Sequencing covered total CD8+ T cells and sorted CD8+ TEMRA cells. TEMRA cells were enriched by FACS, and CD4+ and CD8+ T cells were negatively isolated. Overall study findings and caveats: CD8+ clonal expansion in Susac was maximal in TEMRA cells and in active patients.

The source of this sequence is a human donor with Susac syndrome. Sequenced sample: CD8+ TEMRA cells from PBMCs. Regarding subset: FACS-sorted terminally differentiated effector memory CD8+ T cells re-expressing CD45RA (CD8+ TEMRA). The chain is built from TRBV6-5 and TRBJ2-7, with 7 positions matching TRBD1. The CDR3 loop reads CASSTTGAGYEQYF. The CDR3, as DNA: TGTGCCAGCAGCACAACAGGGGCGGGCTACGAGCAGTACTTC.